This T cell receptor beta chain originates from a study of T cell responses to AZD1222 COVID-19 vaccine. Some clones are missing from TCRdb's copy, which holds only in-frame ones; the method was immunoSEQ multiplex PCR. The repertoire includes around 160,000 clones, roughly 94% of them detected once, and roughly 0.98% sits in the top ten. In germline, CDR1 is SNHLY, CDR2 FYNNEI. The CDR3 contains 12 residues. V was shortened by 7 bases and J by 3 bases, with 10 bases between the two germline ends. General observations from the study: Samples come after the peak T cell response, not at day 14.

Worth noting for this clone: The antigen is unknown.

The clonotype originates from an adult who received the AZD1222 COVID-19 vaccine. The rearrangement joins TRBV2 to TRBJ2-7; D is perhaps TRBD1 (6 bases). The sequencing used peripheral blood, collected 28 days after the second AZD1222 dose. CDR3 protein: CASKEGGYEQYF. The CDR3, as DNA: TGTGCCAGCAAGGAAGGGGGCTACGAGCAGTACTTC. Variable domain in full (rest from reference TRBV2 and TRBJ2-7): EPEVTQTPSHQVTQMGQEVILRCVPISNHLYFYWYRQILGQKVEFLVSFYNNEISEKSEIFDDQFSVERPDGSNFTLKIRSTKLEDSAMYFCASKEGGYEQYFGPGTRLTVT.